The 8 T cell receptor beta chains reported below all come from one sample, sequenced in a study of blood T cell repertoires in COVID-19. Measured with immunoSEQ multiplex PCR; TCRdb has only the in-frame clones, and not every one. The profile shows 300,000 or so clones, more than 85% of them singletons. Sequenced: PBMCs or T cells enriched from blood (not recorded which). These receptors were taken from a woman aged 30 to 39 who had recovered from COVID-19.

The chain couples TRBV7-9 to TRBJ1-6, with D maybe TRBD1 (5 bases). The CDR3 has 15 residues. In germline, CDR1 is SEHNR, CDR2 FQNEAQ (reference sequence). With 5 bases removed from V and 5 bases from J, the gap between germline ends came to 13 bases. The CDR3 coding sequence is TGTGCCAGCAGCCCAGGGCAGGGAAATAATTCACCCCTCCACTTT. Its translation is CASSPGQGNNSPLHF.

This clone has only one observation. The V and J genes are TRBV12-5 and TRBJ1-2, with D unclear. This CDR3 has 13 amino acids. V lost 6 bases, J lost 5 bases, and 13 bases lay in between. Looked up from germline, CDR1 is LGHNT and CDR2 is FRNRAP. CDR3 amino acids: CASGLPTSYGYTF. The CDR3 DNA follows: TGTGCTAGTGGCCTCCCCACTTCTTATGGCTACACCTTC.

J is TRBJ1-2 and V is TRBV6-2 or TRBV6-3; 8 nucleotides align to TRBD1. The germline V gene has CDR1 MNHEY and CDR2 SVGEGT. Unmatched junction bases numbered 4, after V lost 0 bases and J lost 4 bases. CDR3 length equals 15 residues. The CDR3 coding sequence is TGTGCCAGCAGTTACTCCGACAGGGGCGCCTATGGCTACACCTTC. As protein: CASSYSDRGAYGYTF.

This clone occurred a few times. The chain links TRBV4-1 to TRBJ2-7; 11 bases align to TRBD1. The CDR3 covers 16 residues. Germline V gene lookup returns CDR1 MGHRA and CDR2 YSYEKL. Trimming removed 4 bases from V and 1 base from J; junction bases left unmatched: 6. For the CDR3, the DNA is TGCGCCAGCAGCCGAGTAGGACAGGGGGCTTCCTACGAGCAGTACTTC. Protein sequence: CASSRVGQGASYEQYF.

The DNA of the CDR3 is TGTGCCAGCAGCCAAGATGTAAACACTGAAGCTTTCTTT. It is translated as CASSQDVNTEAFF. This rearrangement joins TRBV14 to TRBJ1-1; D not certain. V gave up 0 bases and J gave up 2 bases, with 4 bases separating them. The CDR3 has 13 amino acids. Germline CDR1 SGHDN, CDR2 FVKESK.

CDR3 in DNA: TGTGCCAGCTCACCGGAAGGGACAGGGAATCAGCCCCAGCATTTT. Amino acid sequence: CASSPEGTGNQPQHF. The rearrangement uses TRBV18 and TRBJ1-5; 9 nucleotides match TRBD1. J lost 4 bases, V lost 3 bases, and 4 bases had no gene match. CDR1 is KGHSH, CDR2 LQKENI, per germline. This CDR3 has 15 amino acids.

The V and J genes are TRBV28 and TRBJ1-3; D remains unclear. Germline V gene lookup returns CDR1 MDHEN and CDR2 SYDVKM. This CDR3 is built from 14 residues. Between the trimmed V and J ends, which lost 3 bases and 6 bases, there was a span of 12 bases. CDR3 sequence: CASSFTGVENTIYF. The CDR3 DNA reads TGTGCCAGCAGTTTCACCGGGGTTGAAAACACCATATATTTT.

This chain links TRBV7-9 with TRBJ2-2; D uncertain. The CDR3 covers 13 residues. Germline V lookup: CDR1 SEHNR, CDR2 FQNEAQ (reference sequence). The ends were cut back, 5 bases at V and 4 bases at J, with 8 bases in the middle. The CDR3 spells CASSTTSTGELFF. CDR3 bases: TGTGCCAGCAGCACCACAAGCACCGGGGAGCTGTTTTTT.